Each of the 20 T cell receptor beta chains below was sequenced from the same sample in a study of glioma-infiltrating T cells (dated by TCRdb to 2016 to 2017). For sequencing, an Illumina MiSeq was employed. The iRepertoire nested amplicon-rescue multiplex PCR (arm-PCR) platform was used to amplify TCR alpha and beta CDR3 regions from RNA. In-frame beta chains were kept once TCRdb had trimmed the public reads at Q25 with fastp and called clones with MiXCR. Entries are consolidated by CDR3 protein sequence, retaining the most common genes and DNA. The sample table records roughly 120,000 distinct CDR3 sequences; approximately 23% of these occur just once. Over 12% of the sample goes to the ten largest clones. The sequenced sample was glioma tissue, nonneoplastic brain tissue, or PBMCs (not recorded which). Every receptor here comes from a human donor with low-grade glioma or glioblastoma, undergoing nonglioma brain surgery, or in good health (not recorded which).

This clonotype showed up many times. CDR3 sequence: CSAQDQRELFF. The CDR3 region has the DNA TGCAGTGCCCAAGACCAACGGGAGCTGTTTTTT. This chain joins TRBV20-1 and TRBJ2-2; D is unresolved. There are 11 residues in the CDR3. Between the trimmed V and J ends, which lost 6 bases and 9 bases, there was a span of 11 bases. Germline values: CDR1 DFQATT, CDR2 SNEGSKA (reference sequence).

This clonotype was picked up many times. V and J are TRBV28 and TRBJ1-5; TRBD1 is a possible D gene (5 bases). The CDR3 has 15 amino acids. V gave up 2 bases and J gave up 6 bases, with 14 bases separating them. The germline V gene has CDR1 MDHEN and CDR2 SYDVKM. CDR3 coding DNA: TGTGCCAGCAGTTTAGGGGGGGAATTGGGTCAGCCCCAGCATTTT. Protein product: CASSLGGELGQPQHF.

This clonotype was seen ten or more times. This chain uses TRBV11-2 with TRBJ1-1; D unclear. The V gene's germline CDR1 is SGHAT and CDR2 FQNNGV. The CDR3 spans 14 residues. V gave up 4 bases and J gave up 5 bases, with 14 bases separating them. CDR3 sequence (DNA): TGTGCCAGCAGCTCAACCTTACGCGGAACTGAAGCTTTCTTT. As protein: CASSSTLRGTEAFF.

On this clonotype: A much larger clone differs from this one at a single base, so this may be a read error. This chain connects TRBV10-3 to TRBJ1-2, with D perhaps TRBD1 (5 bases). The CDR3 is 14 residues long. In germline, CDR1 is ENHRY, CDR2 SYGVKD. CDR3 nucleotide sequence: TGTGCCACCAGTCCCTTAGACAGCAACTATGGCTACACCTTC. It encodes CATSPLDSNYGYTF.

As concerns this clonotype: Relative to the germline gene, one junction end is altered; a read error may explain this. This chain joins TRBV12-3 or TRBV12-4 and TRBJ2-3, with 11 bases fitting TRBD2. The DNA end is more similar to TRBJ2-5, so the J call may be wrong. The CDR3 sequence is 16 residues long. CDR3 nucleotide sequence: TGTGCCAGCAGTCCTCCCCTAGCGGGAGGATTCGAGAGCCAGTACTTC. This sequence encodes CASSPPLAGGFESQYF.

CDR3 DNA sequence: TGTGCCAGCAGTCCGGGACAGGAATACGAGCAGTACTTC. Amino acids: CASSPGQEYEQYF. This sequence joins TRBV12-3 or TRBV12-4 and TRBJ2-7, with 8 bases matching TRBD1. Germline trimming cut 5 bases from V and 4 bases from J; bases unmatched to any gene: 4. This CDR3 has 13 amino acids.

About this clonotype: A read error is possible here, since a much larger clone lies one base away. V gene TRBV20-1 combines with J gene TRBJ1-2; D is possibly TRBD1 (6 bases). The CDR3 totals 13 residues. Looked up from germline, CDR1 is DFQATT and CDR2 is SNEGSKA (reference sequence). Trimming stripped 1 base from V and 12 bases from J, with 18 bases between. The DNA of the CDR3 is TGCAGTGCTAGAGCTTGGGGGGCGGAGGGCCACACCTTC. Its protein product is CSARAWGAEGHTF.

This clonotype came up many times. This rearrangement joins TRBV7-2 to TRBJ2-7; D is uncertain. Trimming stripped 7 bases from V and 0 bases from J, with 16 bases between. Germline CDR1 reads SGHTA; CDR2 reads FQGNSA. This CDR3 has 15 residues. The CDR3 region has the DNA TGTGCCAGCACCCTCTACGGCGGAAGCTCCTACGAGCAGTACTTC. This codes for CASTLYGGSSYEQYF.

This clonotype was seen repeatedly, ten times or more. The gene calls are TRBV10-3 and TRBJ2-1; 8 bases line up with TRBD1. V was pared by 0 bases and J by 6 bases, with 4 bases of the junction left unmatched. This CDR3 region has 15 residues. Germline CDR1 ENHRY, CDR2 SYGVKD. This CDR3 is CAISESQDRGNEQFF. In nucleotides, the CDR3 is TGTGCCATCAGTGAGTCGCAAGACAGGGGCAATGAGCAGTTCTTC.

The table lists this clonotype with many counts. The chain joins TRBV6-2 or TRBV6-3 to TRBJ2-1; no reliable D call. Trimming removed 6 bases at V and 0 bases at J, with 12 bases between. Per germline, CDR1 MNHEY and CDR2 SVGEGT. The CDR3 runs 15 residues. This CDR3 reads CASRTPGSSYNEQFF. The CDR3 nucleotides read TGTGCCAGCAGAACCCCAGGAAGCTCCTACAATGAGCAGTTCTTC.

This clonotype was counted ten times or more. The rearrangement links TRBV9 to TRBJ2-1; TRBD1 aligns across 8 bases. After removal of 0 bases from V and 7 bases from J, the junction contained 6 bases not matched to a gene. This CDR3 is 15 amino acids long. Germline V gives CDR1 SGDLS, CDR2 YYNGEE. For the CDR3, the DNA is TGTGCCAGCAGCGTAGGACAGGGGTTAGGGAATGAGCAGTTCTTC. Residues: CASSVGQGLGNEQFF. Looking up the rest from reference TRBV9 and TRBJ2-1 gives the full variable domain: DSGVTQTPKHLITATGQRVTLRCSPRSGDLSVYWYQQSLDQGLQFLIQYYNGEERAKGNILERFSAQQFPDLHSELNLSSLELGDSALYFCASSVGQGLGNEQFFGPGTRLTVL.

On this clonotype itself: A much larger clone is a single base away; this may be a read error. The CDR3 DNA reads as TGTGCCAGCACCTTACAGCCAATGGGGGAGTACGAGCAGTACTTC. This translates into CASTLQPMGEYEQYF. The chain is built from TRBV7-2 and TRBJ2-5, with D perhaps being TRBD1 or TRBD2 (5 bases each). Gene TRBJ2-7 matches the end of the DNA better, so the J call may be wrong. This CDR3 comprises 15 residues. Germline lookup yields CDR1 SGHTA and CDR2 FQGNSA.

This clonotype has at least ten counts. The chain uses TRBV2 and TRBJ1-1, with no clear D. The CDR3 is 15 residues long. V shed 6 bases and J shed 0 bases, with 14 bases lying between them. Looked up from germline, CDR1 is SNHLY and CDR2 is FYNNEI. CDR3 coding DNA: TGTGCCAGCAGGGTGACGCTATTGGTGAACACTGAAGCTTTCTTT. It yields the protein CASRVTLLVNTEAFF. Combining the CDR3 with reference TRBV2 and TRBJ1-1 gives the whole variable domain EPEVTQTPSHQVTQMGQEVILRCVPISNHLYFYWYRQILGQKVEFLVSFYNNEISEKSEIFDDQFSVERPDGSNFTLKIRSTKLEDSAMYFCASRVTLLVNTEAFFGQGTRLTVV.

This clonotype was observed a handful of times. This sequence joins TRBV7-3 and TRBJ2-4; the D gene is possibly TRBD2 (6 bases). The germline V and J ends were trimmed by 6 bases and 6 bases, with 9 bases remaining between them. CDR1 is SGHTA, CDR2 FQGTGA, per germline. This CDR3 has 12 residues. DNA for the CDR3: TGTGCCAGCAGTCCCGGGGGAAACATTCAGTACTTC. Its protein product is CASSPGGNIQYF.

Remarks on this clonotype: A much larger clone differs from this one at a single base, so this may be a read error. The rearrangement joins TRBV7-2 to TRBJ1-6, with D unclear. This CDR3 has 16 residues. Germline V gene data show CDR1 as SGHTA and CDR2 as FQGNSA. CDR3 DNA sequence: TGTGCCAGCAGCAATTCGGGATACCCTTATAATTCACTCCTCCACTTT. Translated, it gives CASSNSGYPYNSLLHF.

Ten or more counts support this clonotype. The chain combines TRBV28 with TRBJ2-5; 14 bases map to TRBD2. J was trimmed by 5 bases and V by 8 bases; bases with no gene match: 13. Germline-derived CDR1 and CDR2 are MDHEN and SYDVKM. The CDR3 totals 17 residues. CDR3 loop: CASCRTSGRSLGETQYF. CDR3 nucleotide sequence: TGTGCCAGCTGCAGGACTAGCGGGAGGTCGTTGGGGGAGACCCAGTACTTC.

Comment on this clonotype: A clone one base away is much larger, so this may be a read error. CDR3 DNA: TGCAGTGTTACCGCTTTTACTAGCGGGGATTCCTACGAGCAGTACTTC. Translation: CSVTAFTSGDSYEQYF. The J gene is TRBJ2-7, the V gene TRBV20-1; TRBD2 aligns across 10 bases. The V gene end was trimmed by 7 bases and the J gene end by 1 base; junction bases not matched to a gene: 13. The CDR3 is 16 amino acids. Germline V gene sequence: CDR1 DFQATT, CDR2 SNEGSKA (reference sequence).

About this clonotype itself: A much larger clone lies one base from this, so it may be a read error. The CDR3 sequence: CSATGKGVGDTQYF. The CDR3 DNA sequence: TGCAGCGCTACCGGGAAAGGTGTGGGGGATACGCAGTATTTT. This rearrangement joins TRBV29-1 to TRBJ2-3, with a tentative D call TRBD2 (5 bases). CDR3 length equals 14 residues. Trimming stripped 7 bases from V and 6 bases from J, with 20 bases between. Germline V gene data show CDR1 as SQVTM and CDR2 as ANQGSEA.

The V and J genes are TRBV9 and TRBJ2-7; the D is unclear. This CDR3 contains 14 residues. Germline V CDR1 and CDR2: SGDLS, YYNGEE. The V end lost 0 bases, the J end lost 4 bases, and 11 bases lay between the germline ends. The CDR3: CASSVAEGSYEQYF. DNA for the CDR3: TGTGCCAGCAGCGTAGCAGAAGGGTCGTACGAGCAGTACTTC.

The genes are TRBV6-1 and TRBJ2-1; 13 positions match TRBD2. The J segment lost 8 bases and the V segment lost 8 bases, leaving 12 bases of the junction unmatched. The CDR3 loop spans 16 amino acids. Germline V gives CDR1 MNHNS, CDR2 SASEGT. The CDR3: CASGHSGTSGMDEQFF. The DNA of the CDR3 is TGTGCCAGCGGTCACTCCGGGACTAGCGGGATGGATGAGCAGTTCTTC.